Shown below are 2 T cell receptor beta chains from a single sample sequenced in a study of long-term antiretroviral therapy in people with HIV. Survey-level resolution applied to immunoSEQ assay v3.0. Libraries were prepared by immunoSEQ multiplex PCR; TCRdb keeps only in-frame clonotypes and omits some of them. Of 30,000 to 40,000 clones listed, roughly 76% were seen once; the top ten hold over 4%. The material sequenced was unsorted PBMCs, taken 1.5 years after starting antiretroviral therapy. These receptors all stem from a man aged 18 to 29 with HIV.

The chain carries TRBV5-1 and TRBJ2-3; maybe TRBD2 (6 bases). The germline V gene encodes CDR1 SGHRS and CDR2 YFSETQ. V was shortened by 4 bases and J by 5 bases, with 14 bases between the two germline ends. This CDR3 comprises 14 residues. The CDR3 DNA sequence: TGCGCCAGCAGCCACGACTTGGGGGGAGATACGCAGTATTTT. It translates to CASSHDLGGDTQYF.

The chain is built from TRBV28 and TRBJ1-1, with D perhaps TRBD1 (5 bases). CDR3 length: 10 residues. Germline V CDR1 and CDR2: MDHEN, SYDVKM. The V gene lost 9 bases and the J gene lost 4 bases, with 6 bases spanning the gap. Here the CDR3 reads CASRGTEAFF. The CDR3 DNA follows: TGTGCCAGTAGGGGCACTGAAGCTTTCTTT.